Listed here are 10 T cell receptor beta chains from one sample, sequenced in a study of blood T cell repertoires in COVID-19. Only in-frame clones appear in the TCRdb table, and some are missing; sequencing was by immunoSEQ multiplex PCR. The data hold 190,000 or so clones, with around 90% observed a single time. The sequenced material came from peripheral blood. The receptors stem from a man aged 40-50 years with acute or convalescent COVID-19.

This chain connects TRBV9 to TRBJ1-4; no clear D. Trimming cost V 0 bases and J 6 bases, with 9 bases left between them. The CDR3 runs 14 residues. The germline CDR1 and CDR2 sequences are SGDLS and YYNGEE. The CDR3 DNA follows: TGTGCCAGCAGCGTAGCGGGGTCCCATGAAAAACTGTTTTTT. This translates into CASSVAGSHEKLFF.

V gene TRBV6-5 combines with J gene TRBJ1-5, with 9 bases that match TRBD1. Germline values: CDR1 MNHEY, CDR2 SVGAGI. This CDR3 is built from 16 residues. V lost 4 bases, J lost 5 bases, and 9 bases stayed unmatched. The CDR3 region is CASSFPTGGGDQPQHF. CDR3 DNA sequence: TGTGCCAGCAGTTTCCCGACAGGGGGAGGAGATCAGCCCCAGCATTTT.

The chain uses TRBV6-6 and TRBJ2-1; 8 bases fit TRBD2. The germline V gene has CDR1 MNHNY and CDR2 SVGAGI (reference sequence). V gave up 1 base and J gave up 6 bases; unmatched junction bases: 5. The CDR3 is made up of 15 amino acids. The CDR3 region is CASSYLAGGLNEQFF. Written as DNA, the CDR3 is TGTGCCAGCAGTTACTTGGCGGGGGGCCTCAATGAGCAGTTCTTC.

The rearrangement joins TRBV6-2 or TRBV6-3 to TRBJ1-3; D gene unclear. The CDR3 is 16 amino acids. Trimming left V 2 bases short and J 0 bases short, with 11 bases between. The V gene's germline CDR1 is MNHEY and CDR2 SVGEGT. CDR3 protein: CASSYGEVLSGNTIYF. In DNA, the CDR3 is TGTGCCAGCAGTTACGGGGAGGTTCTCTCTGGAAACACCATATATTTT.

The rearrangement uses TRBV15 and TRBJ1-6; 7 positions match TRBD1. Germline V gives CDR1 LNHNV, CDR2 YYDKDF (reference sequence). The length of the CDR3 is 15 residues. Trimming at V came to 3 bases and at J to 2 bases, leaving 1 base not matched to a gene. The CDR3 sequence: CATSSDRAYNSPLHF. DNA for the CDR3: TGTGCCACCAGCAGCGACAGGGCCTATAATTCACCCCTCCACTTT.

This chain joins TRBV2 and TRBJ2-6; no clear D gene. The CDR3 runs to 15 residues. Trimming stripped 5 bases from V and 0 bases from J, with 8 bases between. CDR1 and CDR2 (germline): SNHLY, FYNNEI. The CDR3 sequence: CASSLLISGANVLTF. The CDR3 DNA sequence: TGTGCCAGCAGTCTTCTTATCTCTGGGGCCAACGTCCTGACTTTC.

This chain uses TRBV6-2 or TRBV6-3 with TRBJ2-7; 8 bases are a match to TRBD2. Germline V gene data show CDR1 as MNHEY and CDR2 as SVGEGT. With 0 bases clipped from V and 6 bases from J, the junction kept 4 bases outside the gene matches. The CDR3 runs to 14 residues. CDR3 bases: TGTGCCAGCAGTTACTCTAGCGGGGTTGGCGAGCAGTACTTC. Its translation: CASSYSSGVGEQYF.

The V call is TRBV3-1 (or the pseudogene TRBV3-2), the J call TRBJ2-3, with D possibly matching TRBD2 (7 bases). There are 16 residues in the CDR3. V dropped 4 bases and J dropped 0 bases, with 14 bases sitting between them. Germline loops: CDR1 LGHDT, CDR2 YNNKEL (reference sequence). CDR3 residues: CASSLLGGPSTDTQYF. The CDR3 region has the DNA TGTGCCAGCAGCCTATTGGGGGGGCCAAGCACAGATACGCAGTATTTT.

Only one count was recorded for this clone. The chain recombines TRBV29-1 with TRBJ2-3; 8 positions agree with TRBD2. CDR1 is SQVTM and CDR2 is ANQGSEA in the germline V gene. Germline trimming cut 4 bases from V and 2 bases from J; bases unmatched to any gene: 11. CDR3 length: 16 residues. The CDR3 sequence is CSVVGEGRGVTDTQYF. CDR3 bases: TGCAGCGTTGTCGGAGAGGGGCGGGGGGTCACAGATACGCAGTATTTT.

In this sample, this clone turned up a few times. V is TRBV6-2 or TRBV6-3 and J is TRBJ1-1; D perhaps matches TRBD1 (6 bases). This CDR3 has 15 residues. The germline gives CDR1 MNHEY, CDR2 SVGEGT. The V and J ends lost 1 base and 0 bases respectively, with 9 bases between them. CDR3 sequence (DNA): TGTGCCAGCAGTTACTTCAGGGACATGAACACTGAAGCTTTCTTT. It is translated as CASSYFRDMNTEAFF.